The 29 T cell receptor beta chains below were found in one sample sequenced in a study of cytomegalovirus exposure and HLA in healthy donors. PCR was performed using 60 Vbeta and 13 Jbeta primers. Using immunoSEQ multiplex PCR, the repertoire was profiled, and TCRdb retains in-frame clones only, with some absent. The top ten clones hold approximately 1.6% of a sample with about 160,000 clones, over 80% of them seen once. The sequencing input was PBMCs. The source is a girl between 5 and 17 years old in good health and CMV-seropositive.

The rearrangement joins TRBV30 to TRBJ1-2, with D perhaps matching TRBD1 (6 bases). Between the trimmed V and J ends, which lost 5 bases and 1 base, there was a span of 11 bases. The CDR3 is 13 amino acids. CDR1 and CDR2 (germline): GTSNPN, SVGIG (reference sequence). This chain's CDR3 is CAWGQRYNYGYTF. CDR3 in DNA: TGTGCCTGGGGACAGAGATATAACTATGGCTACACCTTC.

The chain uses TRBV28 and TRBJ1-2, with D tentatively TRBD1 (5 bases). CDR1 and CDR2 from the germline V gene are MDHEN and SYDVKM. V lost 6 bases and J 3 bases, leaving 8 bases between the germline ends. This CDR3 comprises 12 residues. The CDR3: CASRETDYGYTF. CDR3 bases: TGTGCCAGCAGGGAGACAGACTATGGCTACACCTTC.

V gene TRBV10-3 combines with J gene TRBJ1-1; D unclear. The germline V gene encodes CDR1 ENHRY and CDR2 SYGVKD. V was trimmed by 10 bases and J by 1 base, leaving 16 bases between them. The CDR3 contains 14 residues. CDR3 protein: CATGPGVTNTEAFF. The CDR3 DNA sequence: TGTGCCACTGGTCCGGGTGTAACGAACACTGAAGCTTTCTTT.

This chain uses TRBV11-2 with TRBJ2-1; possibly TRBD2 for D (7 bases). Trimming removed 8 bases from V and 3 bases from J, with 11 bases in between. This CDR3 region has 13 residues. CDR1 and CDR2 (germline): SGHAT, FQNNGV. CDR3 coding DNA: TGTGCCAGCGCCGGGGGGCTCTACAATGAGCAGTTCTTC. Translation gives CASAGGLYNEQFF.

The gene calls are TRBV30 and TRBJ1-1, with unresolved D. Trimming took off 3 bases at V and 8 bases at J, with 10 bases between the two ends. The CDR3 is 11 amino acids. Germline loops: CDR1 GTSNPN, CDR2 SVGIG (reference sequence). Here the CDR3 DNA reads TGTGCCTGGAGCGCGGCGGAGGAAGCTTTCTTT. Residues: CAWSAAEEAFF.

This chain links TRBV27 with TRBJ2-5; no clear D gene. Germline values: CDR1 MNHEY, CDR2 SMNVEV (reference sequence). Trimming removed 4 bases from V and 5 bases from J, with 14 bases in between. This CDR3 is 14 amino acids long. The CDR3 loop is CASSSFDRWETQYF. The CDR3 DNA reads as TGTGCCAGCAGTTCCTTCGATAGATGGGAGACCCAGTACTTC.

This clone has more than one count but fewer than ten. V is TRBV11-2 and J is TRBJ1-2, with 7 bases matching TRBD1. The CDR3 length is 14 residues. Germline V gene sequence: CDR1 SGHAT, CDR2 FQNNGV. Germline trimming cut 5 bases from V and 4 bases from J; bases unmatched to any gene: 7. In DNA, the CDR3 is TGTGCCAGCAGCCCGAGGGGGCGCGGCTATGGCTACACCTTC. Translating gives CASSPRGRGYGYTF.

The rearrangement uses TRBV18 and TRBJ1-1; D is ambiguous. In germline, CDR1 is KGHSH, CDR2 LQKENI. V lost 0 bases and J 0 bases, leaving 5 bases between the germline ends. The CDR3 length is 14 residues. This CDR3 reads CASSPPAVNTEAFF. The CDR3 DNA reads as TGTGCCAGCTCACCACCGGCAGTGAACACTGAAGCTTTCTTT. Using reference TRBV18 and TRBJ1-1 for the parts outside the CDR3, the full variable domain is NAGVMQNPRHLVRRRGQEARLRCSPMKGHSHVYWYRQLPEEGLKFMVYLQKENIIDESGMPKERFSAEFPKEGPSILRIQQVVRGDSAAYFCASSPPAVNTEAFFGQGTRLTVV.

The rearrangement joins TRBV25-1 to TRBJ2-5; D is undetermined. The CDR3 is 13 residues long. Trimming pared 3 bases from V and 7 bases from J, leaving 12 bases between. Looked up from germline, CDR1 is MGHDK and CDR2 is SYGVNS. CDR3 coding DNA: TGTGCCAGCAGTGATATTTTTGAGGCGACCCAGTACTTC. Translation gives CASSDIFEATQYF.

The chain has TRBV7-8 and TRBJ2-7; D may be TRBD2 (6 bases). Deletions cut 3 bases from V and 0 bases from J, with 12 bases between. CDR1 and CDR2 from the germline V gene are SGHVS and FQNEAQ. The CDR3 runs to 15 residues. The CDR3 DNA reads TGTGCCAGCAGCTTCGGTGGGGGGAGCTCCTACGAGCAGTACTTC. This gives the protein CASSFGGGSSYEQYF. The whole variable domain, filled in from reference TRBV7-8 and TRBJ2-7, reads GAGVSQSPRYKVAKRGQDVALRCDPISGHVSLFWYQQALGQGPEFLTYFQNEAQLDKSGLPSDRFFAERPEGSVSTLKIQRTQQEDSAVYLCASSFGGGSSYEQYFGPGTRLTVT.

The chain couples TRBV5-4 to TRBJ1-1; perhaps TRBD1 as D (5 bases). The germline V and J ends were trimmed by 1 base and 10 bases, with 17 bases remaining between them. The CDR3 contains 14 residues. The germline CDR1 and CDR2 sequences are SGHNT and YYREEE (reference sequence). The CDR3 region is CASSLSGGVYRAFF. The CDR3 nucleotides are TGTGCCAGCAGCTTGTCCGGGGGTGTATATCGAGCTTTCTTT.

J is TRBJ1-1 and V is TRBV19; 9 positions agree with TRBD1. CDR1 and CDR2 from the germline V gene are LNHDA and SQIVND (reference sequence). V shed 4 bases, J shed 4 bases, and the junction held 1 base outside the gene matches. The CDR3 extends over 13 amino acids. CDR3 sequence: CASSRQGVTEAFF. CDR3 DNA sequence: TGTGCCAGTAGTAGACAGGGGGTCACTGAAGCTTTCTTT.

The chain employs TRBV28 and TRBJ2-7; D is possibly TRBD1 (6 bases). V lost 5 bases and J 6 bases, leaving 26 bases between the germline ends. This CDR3 comprises 17 residues. Germline V gene data show CDR1 as MDHEN and CDR2 as SYDVKM. The CDR3 DNA reads as TGTGCCAGCAGTCCCTTGGTTTTCAGGGGCAGGGCTGGCGAGCAGTACTTC. Its protein is CASSPLVFRGRAGEQYF.

This chain links TRBV4-2 with TRBJ2-1; D gene uncertain. The V end was cut by 0 bases, the J end by 6 bases, with 15 bases between. The germline V gene has CDR1 LGHNA and CDR2 YNFKEQ. The CDR3 has 16 residues. CDR3 in amino acids: CASSQDPPPHSNEQFF. CDR3 coding DNA: TGTGCCAGCAGCCAAGATCCCCCGCCACATTCCAATGAGCAGTTCTTC.

This chain links TRBV6-6 with TRBJ1-2, with TRBD1 as a possible D gene (5 bases). Trimming removed 8 bases from V and 4 bases from J, with 11 bases in between. Per germline, CDR1 MNHNY and CDR2 SVGAGI (reference sequence). This CDR3 comprises 12 residues. CDR3 nucleotides: TGTGCCAGCGCCGTAGACAGCTATGGCTACACCTTC. Translation gives CASAVDSYGYTF.

This clone occurred once. The V gene is TRBV28, the J gene TRBJ2-1; TRBD2 might be the D (5 bases). CDR1 and CDR2 from the germline V gene are MDHEN and SYDVKM. The CDR3 is 15 residues long. The V end lost 6 bases, the J end lost 8 bases, and 20 bases lay between the germline ends. CDR3 loop: CASSLDRTEGDEQFF. In nucleotides, the CDR3 is TGTGCCAGCAGCCTTGACCGCACCGAGGGCGATGAGCAGTTCTTC. The whole variable domain, remainder taken from reference TRBV28 and TRBJ2-1, is DVKVTQSSRYLVKRTGEKVFLECVQDMDHENMFWYRQDPGLGLRLIYFSYDVKMKEKGDIPEGYSVSREKKERFSLILESASTNQTSMYLCASSLDRTEGDEQFFGPGTRLTVL.

This rearrangement joins TRBV7-8 to TRBJ2-7, with 9 bases identical to TRBD1. This CDR3 is 13 amino acids long. Germline CDR1 is SGHVS and CDR2 is FQNEAQ. The V and J ends lost 4 bases and 7 bases, in that order; junction bases with no gene match: 5. CDR3 in amino acids: CASSSDRGWEQYF. CDR3 bases: TGTGCCAGCAGCTCGGACAGGGGATGGGAGCAGTACTTC.

The table lists this clone with a count of one. The chain carries TRBV7-9 and TRBJ2-3; 7 nucleotides line up with TRBD1. The CDR3 extends over 15 amino acids. Trimming removed 4 bases from V and 2 bases from J; junction bases left unmatched: 6. Looked up from germline, CDR1 is SEHNR and CDR2 is FQNEAQ (reference sequence). The CDR3 loop is CASSSSDRATDTQYF. For the CDR3, the DNA is TGTGCCAGCAGCTCATCTGACAGGGCCACAGATACGCAGTATTTT. Variable domain in full (rest from reference TRBV7-9 and TRBJ2-3): DTGVSQNPRHKITKRGQNVTFRCDPISEHNRLYWYRQTLGQGPEFLTYFQNEAQLEKSRLLSDRFSAERPKGSFSTLEIQRTEQGDSAMYLCASSSSDRATDTQYFGPGTRLTVL.

The rearrangement uses TRBV6-5 and TRBJ2-7, with 13 bases matching TRBD2. This CDR3 has 16 amino acids. V shed 0 bases, J shed 4 bases, and the junction held 3 bases outside the gene matches. CDR1 and CDR2 (germline): MNHEY, SVGAGI. In DNA, the CDR3 is TGTGCCAGCAGTTACTCGGCGACTAGCGGGAGGTACGAGCAGTACTTC. The encoded protein is CASSYSATSGRYEQYF.

The chain couples TRBV5-1 to TRBJ2-6, with D possibly matching TRBD1 (6 bases). The CDR3 is 16 amino acids. V was clipped by 8 bases and J by 0 bases, with 15 bases between them. CDR1 is SGHRS and CDR2 is YFSETQ in the germline V gene. The chain's CDR3 is CARGLTGHSGANVLTF. CDR3 nucleotide sequence: TGCGCCAGGGGCCTGACAGGACACTCTGGGGCCAACGTCCTGACTTTC.

For this clone: Sequence at one end of the junction differs from germline and may be a read error. V and J are TRBV19 and TRBJ1-3; D is undetermined. The CDR3 consists of 11 residues. Germline lookup yields CDR1 LNHDA and CDR2 SQIVND (reference sequence). CDR3 region: CASRTGTTIYF. The CDR3 DNA is TGTGCCAGTCGAACGGGAACCACCATATATTTT.

The chain couples TRBV19 to TRBJ1-2, with D possibly being TRBD1 (5 bases). V lost 5 bases and J lost 4, with 20 bases in between. In germline, CDR1 is LNHDA, CDR2 SQIVND (reference sequence). The CDR3 totals 16 residues. The CDR3 coding sequence is TGTGCCAGTAGTCTAAGGACAACCGCCATTATCTATGGCTACACCTTC. It specifies CASSLRTTAIIYGYTF.

The rearrangement joins TRBV14 to TRBJ2-3; D gene unclear. Germline CDR1 reads SGHDN; CDR2 reads FVKESK. CDR3 length: 12 amino acids. V lost 3 bases, J lost 3 bases, and 4 bases lay in between. CDR3 protein: CASSHTTDTQYF. The CDR3 DNA reads as TGTGCCAGCAGCCATACAACAGATACGCAGTATTTT.

The V gene is TRBV29-1, the J gene TRBJ1-2; D is ambiguous. Between the trimmed V and J ends, which lost 7 bases and 6 bases, there was a span of 24 bases. Per the germline V gene, CDR1 is SQVTM and CDR2 is ANQGSEA. The CDR3 has 15 amino acids. The CDR3 DNA follows: TGCAGCGCCGCCGGTGAGCTACGGGGAGGACATGGCTACACCTTC. Translated, it gives CSAAGELRGGHGYTF.

The rearrangement uses TRBV4-2 and TRBJ2-1; 12 nucleotides match TRBD1. CDR1 is LGHNA and CDR2 is YNFKEQ in the germline V gene. J lost 9 bases, V lost 0 bases, and 12 bases had no gene match. This CDR3 is built from 18 residues. The CDR3 here is CASSQDLSGTGGSGEQFF. The DNA of the CDR3 is TGTGCCAGCAGCCAAGATCTGTCTGGGACAGGGGGCTCGGGTGAGCAGTTCTTC.

V and J are TRBV5-1 and TRBJ2-5, with D maybe TRBD1 (5 bases). V lost 2 bases and J lost 2, with 7 bases in between. CDR3 length: 13 residues. Germline V gene lookup returns CDR1 SGHRS and CDR2 YFSETQ. Here the CDR3 DNA reads TGCGCCAGCAGCTTAGACAGTCAAGAGACCCAGTACTTC. As protein: CASSLDSQETQYF. The full variable domain, rest sourced from reference TRBV5-1 and TRBJ2-5, is KAGVTQTPRYLIKTRGQQVTLSCSPISGHRSVSWYQQTPGQGLQFLFEYFSETQRNKGNFPGRFSGRQFSNSRSEMNVSTLELGDSALYLCASSLDSQETQYFGPGTRLLVL.

This clone showed up just once. The chain is built from TRBV4-2 and TRBJ1-2; TRBD1 is a possible D gene (5 bases). Germline CDR1 reads LGHNA; CDR2 reads YNFKEQ. Trimming left V 1 base short and J 6 bases short, with 12 bases between. The length of the CDR3 is 14 residues. The CDR3 region has the DNA TGTGCCAGCAGCCAAGCGACAGATAATGATGGCTACACCTTC. Its protein is CASSQATDNDGYTF.

The chain has TRBV19 and TRBJ1-1; the D gene is possibly TRBD1 (5 bases). Germline assignment: CDR1 LNHDA and CDR2 SQIVND (reference sequence). The CDR3 has 16 amino acids. V lost 2 bases, J lost 0 bases, and 13 bases lay in between. The CDR3: CASSIYSDTLNTEAFF. The CDR3 DNA sequence: TGTGCCAGTAGTATATACTCGGACACCTTGAACACTGAAGCTTTCTTT. The full variable domain, with the rest looked up from reference TRBV19 and TRBJ1-1, is DGGITQSPKYLFRKEGQNVTLSCEQNLNHDAMYWYRQDPGQGLRLIYYSQIVNDFQKGDIAEGYSVSREKKESFPLTVTSAQKNPTAFYLCASSIYSDTLNTEAFFGQGTRLTVV.

This chain uses TRBV4-1 with TRBJ2-1; 9 nucleotides agree with TRBD2. The CDR3 spans 18 residues. With V trimmed by 1 base and J by 0 bases, 7 bases remained unmatched. CDR1 MGHRA and CDR2 YSYEKL come from the germline V gene. This CDR3 is CASSQGGLAGASYNEQFF. The CDR3 DNA reads TGCGCCAGCAGCCAAGGGGGGTTAGCGGGGGCCTCCTACAATGAGCAGTTCTTC.